Below are 30 T cell receptor beta chains sequenced from a single sample in a study of T-cell reconstitution after alpha-beta-depleted transplantation in children. Unique molecular identifiers were used in preparing the TCRbeta library. TCRdb processed the PCR reads anew with MiXCR; each CDR3 protein has one entry. The sample has about 120,000 distinct CDR3 sequences, roughly 23% seen once. The source material was PBMCs, mostly from graft donor cells, sampled 180 days after TCRalphabeta/CD19-depleted stem cell transplant. The receptors derive from a male patient aged 2-9 years who had a stem cell transplant for chronic granulomatous disease, so the T cells may come from the graft donor.

This clonotype occurred a few times. The chain links TRBV12-3 or TRBV12-4 to TRBJ2-7, with TRBD1 identical over 8 bases. The length of the CDR3 is 13 residues. Unmatched junction bases numbered 1, after V lost 6 bases and J lost 0 bases. CDR3 amino acids: CASSGQGSYEQYF. The CDR3 region has the DNA TGTGCCAGCAGCGGACAGGGCTCCTACGAGCAGTACTTC.

V and J are TRBV5-4 and TRBJ1-2; no firm D call. V was clipped by 1 base and J by 3 bases, with 4 bases between them. Germline V CDR1 and CDR2: SGHNT, YYREEE (reference sequence). The CDR3 spans 12 residues. CDR3 in DNA: TGTGCCAGCAGCTTGACAGACTATGGCTACACCTTC. It is translated as CASSLTDYGYTF.

This rearrangement joins TRBV12-3 or TRBV12-4 to TRBJ2-1; possible D gene TRBD2, 7 bases. The V end was cut by 9 bases, the J end by 8 bases, with 11 bases between. This CDR3 is built from 11 residues. CDR3 protein: CASGGGHEQFF. The CDR3 DNA reads TGTGCCAGTGGGGGGGGGCATGAGCAGTTCTTC.

This clonotype was picked up a small number of times. The chain links TRBV12-3 or TRBV12-4 to TRBJ2-3; 7 bases are a match to TRBD2. The trim removed 6 bases at V and 6 bases at J, leaving 9 bases unmatched. The CDR3 loop spans 14 amino acids. CDR3 sequence: CASSRTSGVDTQYF. CDR3 DNA sequence: TGTGCCAGCAGCAGGACTAGTGGTGTTGATACGCAGTATTTT.

This clonotype has more than one count but fewer than ten. The rearrangement joins TRBV7-9 to TRBJ2-1, with D possibly being TRBD1 or TRBD2 (5 bases each). Germline CDR1 reads SEHNR; CDR2 reads FQNEAQ (reference sequence). The V end lost 2 bases, the J end lost 5 bases, and 10 bases lay between the germline ends. CDR3 length: 14 residues. For the CDR3, the DNA is TGTGCCAGCAGCTTATGGGGGAGAAACAATGAGCAGTTCTTC. This encodes CASSLWGRNNEQFF. Together with reference TRBV7-9 and TRBJ2-1, the CDR3 gives the full variable domain: DTGVSQNPRHKITKRGQNVTFRCDPISEHNRLYWYRQTLGQGPEFLTYFQNEAQLEKSRLLSDRFSAERPKGSFSTLEIQRTEQGDSAMYLCASSLWGRNNEQFFGPGTRLTVL.

This clonotype was observed many times. The rearrangement uses TRBV19 and TRBJ1-5; D not resolved. CDR3 length equals 16 residues. CDR1 and CDR2 (germline): LNHDA, SQIVND (reference sequence). V lost 2 bases, J lost 2 bases, and 13 bases lay in between. This CDR3 is CASSIKKKSGNQPQHF. The CDR3, as DNA: TGTGCCAGTAGTATAAAAAAAAAAAGCGGCAATCAGCCCCAGCATTTT.

Ten or more counts support this clonotype. V gene TRBV5-6 combines with J gene TRBJ1-1; TRBD1 agrees at 7 bases. Germline CDR1 and CDR2: SGHDT and YYEEEE. J gave up 2 bases and V 7 bases, and 8 bases lay outside the gene matches. CDR3 length equals 14 residues. The CDR3 DNA follows: TGTGCCAGCGGAGCGGGACAGTTAAACACTGAAGCTTTCTTT. This translates into CASGAGQLNTEAFF.

This clonotype has a count of ten or more. The rearrangement links TRBV20-1 to TRBJ2-7, with TRBD1 matching over 8 bases. The CDR3 is made up of 15 amino acids. Germline V gene lookup returns CDR1 DFQATT and CDR2 SNEGSKA (reference sequence). Trimming cost V 0 bases and J 4 bases; bases outside gene matches: 8. The chain's CDR3 is CSARDKDRVGYEQYF. The CDR3 nucleotides read TGCAGTGCTAGAGATAAGGACAGGGTAGGGTACGAGCAGTACTTC.

This clonotype occurred a few times. The chain uses TRBV5-1 and TRBJ1-1, with 9 bases aligning to TRBD1. V was pared by 2 bases and J by 1 base, with 3 bases of the junction left unmatched. CDR1 is SGHRS, CDR2 YFSETQ, per germline. The CDR3 totals 15 residues. The CDR3 loop reads CASSFGTGPNTEAFF. The CDR3 DNA follows: TGCGCCAGCAGCTTTGGGACAGGGCCGAACACTGAAGCTTTCTTT.

V gene TRBV5-1 combines with J gene TRBJ2-1; D gene ambiguous. The CDR3 sequence is 13 residues long. Per germline, CDR1 SGHRS and CDR2 YFSETQ. V lost 0 bases and J 4 bases, leaving 5 bases between the germline ends. The CDR3 sequence: CASSLDAYNEQFF. The CDR3 DNA is TGCGCCAGCAGCTTGGACGCATACAATGAGCAGTTCTTC.

The chain links TRBV7-8 to TRBJ2-7, with D unclear. Germline values: CDR1 SGHVS, CDR2 FQNEAQ. This CDR3 is built from 15 residues. V was shortened by 1 base and J by 0 bases, with 10 bases between the two germline ends. CDR3 region: CASSLVSTSSYEQYF. The CDR3 coding sequence is TGTGCCAGCAGCTTAGTATCGACAAGCTCCTACGAGCAGTACTTC.

Ten or more counts support this clonotype. V is TRBV20-1 and J is TRBJ1-2; D possibly corresponds to TRBD1 (5 bases). CDR1 is DFQATT and CDR2 is SNEGSKA in the germline V gene (reference sequence). The CDR3 is 14 residues long. The V and J ends lost 0 bases and 7 bases respectively, with 15 bases between them. This chain's CDR3 is CSARDWKGLSGYTF. The CDR3 nucleotides read TGCAGTGCTAGAGATTGGAAGGGGTTGAGTGGCTACACCTTC.

The rearrangement uses TRBV15 and TRBJ2-7; perhaps TRBD2 as D (5 bases). The V end was cut by 0 bases, the J end by 5 bases, with 14 bases between. The CDR3 length is 15 residues. CDR1 is LNHNV, CDR2 YYDKDF, per germline (reference sequence). CDR3 DNA: TGTGCCACCAGCAGAGATGGTAGAGGGAAGGACGAGCAGTACTTC. It specifies CATSRDGRGKDEQYF.

The chain's CDR3 is CASSSSFSTDTQYF. DNA of the CDR3: TGTGCCAGCAGCTCTAGCTTTTCGACAGATACGCAGTATTTT. This chain links TRBV12-3 or TRBV12-4 with TRBJ2-3; tentatively, D is TRBD2 (5 bases). The CDR3 spans 14 residues. Trimming removed 6 bases from V and 3 bases from J, with 13 bases in between.

This clonotype was detected many times. The J gene is TRBJ2-2, the V gene TRBV20-1; 11 bases line up with TRBD2. Germline V CDR1 and CDR2: DFQATT, SNEGSKA (reference sequence). CDR3 length equals 17 residues. The ends lost 2 bases at V and 7 bases at J; junction bases unmatched: 12. The CDR3 reads CSARRPIAGGLGGELFF. CDR3 DNA: TGCAGTGCTAGACGTCCCATAGCGGGAGGGCTAGGCGGGGAGCTGTTTTTT.

This clonotype came up many times. This chain links TRBV5-1 with TRBJ2-2; D possibly corresponds to TRBD2 (5 bases). The CDR3 length is 14 residues. Trimming left V 0 bases short and J 4 bases short, with 7 bases between. From germline, CDR1 is SGHRS and CDR2 YFSETQ. In nucleotides, the CDR3 is TGCGCCAGCAGCTTGGCGGCGGGCACCGGGGAGCTGTTTTTT. Its translation is CASSLAAGTGELFF.

Only a few counts were recorded for this clonotype. The J gene is TRBJ2-1, the V gene TRBV9; maybe TRBD2 (5 bases). Germline V gene sequence: CDR1 SGDLS, CDR2 YYNGEE. CDR3 size: 15 residues. The ends were cut back, 0 bases at V and 5 bases at J, with 12 bases in the middle. This CDR3 is CASSVGGWSNNEQFF. As DNA, the CDR3 is TGTGCCAGCAGCGTAGGCGGGTGGTCCAACAATGAGCAGTTCTTC. The variable domain in full, completed from reference TRBV9 and TRBJ2-1, reads DSGVTQTPKHLITATGQRVTLRCSPRSGDLSVYWYQQSLDQGLQFLIQYYNGEERAKGNILERFSAQQFPDLHSELNLSSLELGDSALYFCASSVGGWSNNEQFFGPGTRLTVL.

CDR3 DNA sequence: TGTGCCAGTAGTAGAGGACAGAGTTCAGGTCAGCCCCAGCATTTT. The encoded protein is CASSRGQSSGQPQHF. The V call is TRBV19, the J call TRBJ1-5; TRBD1 might be the D (6 bases). The V end was cut by 4 bases, the J end by 6 bases, with 16 bases between. The CDR3 runs 15 residues. CDR1 is LNHDA and CDR2 is SQIVND in the germline V gene (reference sequence).

This clonotype has only a few counts. J is TRBJ2-1 and V is TRBV12-3 or TRBV12-4; 13 bases are shared with TRBD2. The trim removed 6 bases at V and 0 bases at J, leaving 8 bases unmatched. CDR3 size: 18 residues. This CDR3 is CASSSTRTSGSSYNEQFF. The CDR3 nucleotides read TGTGCCAGCAGCTCCACAAGGACTAGCGGGAGCTCCTACAATGAGCAGTTCTTC.

This clonotype was detected ten times or more. The chain combines TRBV5-1 with TRBJ2-5; possible D gene TRBD2, 6 bases. Germline assignment: CDR1 SGHRS and CDR2 YFSETQ. The CDR3 spans 13 residues. V dropped 6 bases and J dropped 1 base, with 10 bases sitting between them. CDR3 loop: CASTLATQETQYF. The CDR3, as DNA: TGCGCCAGCACACTAGCAACCCAAGAGACCCAGTACTTC.

This clonotype occurred many times. This rearrangement joins TRBV5-6 to TRBJ2-5, with 8 positions matching TRBD1. Germline loops: CDR1 SGHDT, CDR2 YYEEEE. CDR3 length: 15 amino acids. The V gene end was trimmed by 0 bases and the J gene end by 5 bases; junction bases not matched to a gene: 6. Here the CDR3 DNA reads TGTGCCAGCAGCTTGGCGCAGGGGGCATGGGAGACCCAGTACTTC. Its translation: CASSLAQGAWETQYF.

This clonotype was recorded many times. In DNA form, the CDR3 reads TGTGCCAGCAGCTTGGACGGGGGGGACGAGACCCAGTACTTC. Residues: CASSLDGGDETQYF. The chain has TRBV5-6 and TRBJ2-5, with 8 positions matching TRBD2. CDR1 is SGHDT and CDR2 is YYEEEE in the germline V gene. There are 14 residues in the CDR3. Unmatched junction bases numbered 3, after V lost 0 bases and J lost 5 bases.

This clonotype appeared many times. The chain employs TRBV7-9 and TRBJ2-7; D might be TRBD2 (6 bases). V dropped 1 base and J dropped 2 bases, with 12 bases sitting between them. Germline V gene sequence: CDR1 SEHNR, CDR2 FQNEAQ (reference sequence). This CDR3 spans 15 amino acids. In DNA, the CDR3 is TGTGCCAGCAGCTTAGGCTCCGGGGGAGCCTACGAGCAGTACTTC. This translates into CASSLGSGGAYEQYF.

The chain employs TRBV19 and TRBJ2-2; D is ambiguous. The CDR3 spans 14 residues. V dropped 4 bases and J dropped 2 bases, with 8 bases sitting between them. In germline, CDR1 is LNHDA, CDR2 SQIVND (reference sequence). The CDR3 here is CASSTSSNTGELFF. Here the CDR3 DNA reads TGTGCCAGTAGTACCTCAAGTAACACCGGGGAGCTGTTTTTT.

CDR3 loop: CASSQEGGYEQYF. The DNA of the CDR3 is TGTGCCAGCAGCCAAGAGGGGGGCTACGAGCAGTACTTC. The chain has TRBV9 and TRBJ2-7; the D gene could be TRBD1 or TRBD2 (6 bases each). Trimming pared 4 bases from V and 3 bases from J, leaving 11 bases between. Germline CDR1 reads SGDLS; CDR2 reads YYNGEE. The CDR3 is 13 amino acids.

This sequence joins TRBV20-1 and TRBJ1-3, with D unresolved. The length of the CDR3 is 10 residues. V dropped 5 bases and J dropped 2 bases, with 1 base sitting between them. Germline CDR1 is DFQATT and CDR2 is SNEGSKA (reference sequence). In nucleotides, the CDR3 is TGCAGTGCTGCTGGAAACACCATATATTTT. Encoded protein: CSAAGNTIYF.

At least ten counts were recorded for this clonotype. This chain connects TRBV30 to TRBJ2-3; D gene uncertain. The CDR3 spans 15 residues. V gave up 0 bases and J gave up 0 bases, with 10 bases separating them. Looked up from germline, CDR1 is GTSNPN and CDR2 is SVGIG (reference sequence). The CDR3 reads CAWSVWGSSTDTQYF. The CDR3 region has the DNA TGTGCCTGGAGTGTCTGGGGTTCTAGCACAGATACGCAGTATTTT.

This clonotype came up a few times. The J gene is TRBJ2-1, the V gene TRBV20-1; perhaps TRBD1 as D (7 bases). Trimming cost V 6 bases and J 0 bases, with 18 bases left between them. The CDR3 loop spans 16 amino acids. From germline, CDR1 is DFQATT and CDR2 SNEGSKA (reference sequence). CDR3 sequence (DNA): TGCAGTGCCCGAGGGGACTCAGGGGGCTCCTACAATGAGCAGTTCTTC. Translating it yields CSARGDSGGSYNEQFF.

This clonotype was picked up many times. The chain is built from TRBV25-1 and TRBJ1-4; tentative D call: TRBD1 (5 bases). Between the trimmed V and J ends, which lost 2 bases and 4 bases, there was a span of 8 bases. This CDR3 is 14 amino acids long. Germline-derived CDR1 and CDR2 are MGHDK and SYGVNS. In nucleotides, the CDR3 is TGTGCCAGCAGTGAAACCAGGGATAATGAAAAACTGTTTTTT. It encodes CASSETRDNEKLFF.

The chain joins TRBV28 to TRBJ1-5; 7 bases fit TRBD1. V lost 3 bases to trimming and J lost 6 bases; unmatched junction nucleotides: 8. The V gene's germline CDR1 is MDHEN and CDR2 SYDVKM. The CDR3 is 15 amino acids. CDR3 DNA sequence: TGTGCCAGCAGTTTCGGGACAGCCGCGCCTCAGCCCCAGCATTTT. Amino acids: CASSFGTAAPQPQHF. Full variable domain (rest looked up from reference TRBV28 and TRBJ1-5): DVKVTQSSRYLVKRTGEKVFLECVQDMDHENMFWYRQDPGLGLRLIYFSYDVKMKEKGDIPEGYSVSREKKERFSLILESASTNQTSMYLCASSFGTAAPQPQHFGDGTRLSIL.